This TCR beta chain was sequenced during a study of T cells after somatic rescue of genetic block. V lost 6 bases to trimming and J lost 0 bases, with 5 bases between them. The germline CDR1 and CDR2 sequences are MDHEN and SYDVKM. The length of the CDR3 is 12 residues. Using immunoSEQ multiplex PCR, the repertoire was profiled, and TCRdb retains in-frame clones only, with some absent. The data contain more than 10,000 clones, 78% of them singletons. The sequencing input was peripheral blood mononuclear cells (PBMCs). The source is a boy aged 5 to 17. The chain carries TRBV28 and TRBJ1-1; unclear D gene. The CDR3 reads CASRLMNTEAFF. In DNA, the CDR3 is TGTGCCAGCAGACTAATGAACACTGAAGCTTTCTTT.